This T cell receptor beta chain was retrieved from a study of vaccination and CD4 T cells after COVID-19. In the study overall: The convalescent population consisted of six males and four females, two of whom were of Hispanic ethnicity. The stimulus for the cells was overlapping spike peptides derived from SARS-CoV-2, HCoV-NL63, HCoV-OC43 and HCoV-229E.

Cultured CD4+ T cell DNA was sequenced using the Oncomine TCR Beta short-read assay. Genomic DNA was isolated from cultured CD4+ T cells. TCRdb independently ran MiXCR on the PCR reads; one entry per CDR3 protein. Of more than 15,000 distinct CDR3 sequences in the sample, approximately 67% were seen once. V was shortened by 4 bases and J by 11 bases, with 12 bases between the two germline ends. The CDR3 has 12 residues. Looked up from germline, CDR1 is SGHTA and CDR2 is FQGNSA. Remarks on this clonotype: The antigen remains unidentified.

Treatment: approximately nine-day PBMC culture with coronavirus spike peptide pools or control peptides (ViraFEST assay). The V and J genes are TRBV7-2 and TRBJ2-1; D is possibly TRBD1 or TRBD2 (5 bases each). Specimen: CD4+ T cells from blood, cultured in vitro. The receptor comes from a human donor who had recovered from COVID-19. The chain's CDR3 is CASSSPPGQQFF. CDR3 coding DNA: TGTGCCAGCAGCTCTCCACCGGGACAGCAGTTCTTC.